A single T cell receptor (beta chain) is shown here with its context. Its antigen is still unknown. This record comes from a study of cytomegalovirus exposure and HLA in healthy donors. The study's findings and limits: Confirmation in vitro established that a few CMV-associated chains were specific for CMV antigens. Cytomegalovirus status was reportedly diagnosed by the classifier with high sensitivity and specificity. There were some public TCRs occurring in many donors, but most TCR sequences were rare. Later analysis identified several of the most significant clusters that appeared linked to common viral pathogens.

PCR amplification relied on 60 Vbeta primers (plus 13 Jbeta primers). Some clones are missing from TCRdb's copy, which holds only in-frame ones; the method was immunoSEQ multiplex PCR. The sample lists 150,000 to 200,000 clones; 75% to 85% were seen once. Trimming removed 4 bases from V and 2 bases from J, with 16 bases in between. CDR1 GTSNPN and CDR2 SVGIG come from the germline V gene (reference sequence). The CDR3 runs 15 residues. The sample comprised PBMCs. This receptor was obtained from a woman younger than 45 in good health and CMV-seropositive. The chain joins TRBV30 to TRBJ2-3, with a weak D call TRBD2 (6 bases). The DNA for the CDR3 is TGTGCCTGGATGATGGGTAGCGGAGACACAGATACGCAGTATTTT. It encodes CAWMMGSGDTDTQYF.